The 31 T cell receptor beta chains below were found in one sample sequenced in a study of somatic mutations in cytotoxic T cells in rheumatoid arthritis. The protocol was immunoSEQ multiplex PCR, while the TCRdb copy is restricted to in-frame clones and leaves out a portion. The sample has some 30,000 clones; about 87% are singletons. Sequenced material: CD8+ T cells sorted from blood. The receptors shown here come from an adult with rheumatoid arthritis.

The rearrangement uses TRBV10-3 and TRBJ2-3, with a tentative D call TRBD1 (5 bases). This CDR3 region has 15 residues. Looked up from germline, CDR1 is ENHRY and CDR2 is SYGVKD. The V end lost 4 bases, the J end lost 2 bases, and 13 bases lay between the germline ends. CDR3 region: CAISVGEGITDTQYF. The CDR3 nucleotides read TGTGCCATCAGTGTAGGGGAAGGGATCACAGATACGCAGTATTTT.

J is TRBJ1-3 and V is TRBV5-6; D gene uncertain. The CDR3 extends over 14 amino acids. Trimming removed 2 bases from V and 4 bases from J, with 10 bases in between. Germline lookup yields CDR1 SGHDT and CDR2 YYEEEE. CDR3 nucleotide sequence: TGTGCCAGCAGCTTAGGCGGCACAGGAAACACCATATATTTT. Protein: CASSLGGTGNTIYF.

This clone was recorded a few times. V gene TRBV10-3 combines with J gene TRBJ1-5, with D tentatively TRBD1 (5 bases). Trimming removed 5 bases at V and 2 bases at J, with 10 bases between. CDR1 and CDR2 from the germline V gene are ENHRY and SYGVKD. The CDR3 length is 14 residues. The CDR3: CAISPEGGNQPQHF. The DNA of the CDR3 is TGTGCCATCAGTCCCGAAGGGGGCAATCAGCCCCAGCATTTT.

The chain couples TRBV5-5 to TRBJ2-1; the D gene could be TRBD1 or TRBD2 (5 bases each). Germline V CDR1 and CDR2: SGHKS, YYEKEE (reference sequence). Deletions cut 4 bases from V and 0 bases from J, with 20 bases between. The CDR3 loop spans 18 amino acids. CDR3 nucleotides: TGTGCCAGCAGCACCGACTATCTAACAGGAAACTCCTACAATGAGCAGTTCTTC. Translated, it gives CASSTDYLTGNSYNEQFF.

This clone is a singleton in its sample. The chain is built from TRBV27 and TRBJ2-3, with D possibly TRBD2 on 5 matching bases. CDR1 and CDR2 from the germline V gene are MNHEY and SMNVEV (reference sequence). Trimming took 7 bases from V and 1 from J, leaving 15 bases between them. The CDR3 covers 15 residues. The CDR3 reads CASNLSAGRTDTQYF. CDR3 sequence (DNA): TGTGCCAGCAACCTTAGCGCCGGACGCACAGATACGCAGTATTTT.

V is TRBV11-2 and J is TRBJ1-1; 10 bases fit TRBD1. The length of the CDR3 is 15 residues. V shed 5 bases and J 5 bases; nucleotides not matched to a gene: 8. Germline-derived CDR1 and CDR2 are SGHAT and FQNNGV. The CDR3 nucleotides read TGTGCCAGCAGCCACAAGGGACAGGGGAGGACTGAAGCTTTCTTT. The encoded protein is CASSHKGQGRTEAFF.

This chain uses TRBV5-4 with TRBJ1-2, with a weak D call TRBD1 (5 bases). The germline gives CDR1 SGHNT, CDR2 YYREEE (reference sequence). Trimming stripped 5 bases from V and 3 bases from J, with 17 bases between. The CDR3 is 15 amino acids. Here the CDR3 reads CASRDPEGSDYGYTF. In DNA form, the CDR3 reads TGTGCCAGCAGGGATCCAGAGGGGAGCGACTATGGCTACACCTTC.

The V gene is TRBV7-9, the J gene TRBJ1-1; D uncertain. The CDR3 runs to 10 residues. V was clipped by 3 bases and J by 5 bases, with 1 base between them. Germline CDR1 reads SEHNR; CDR2 reads FQNEAQ (reference sequence). The CDR3 region is CASSFTEAFF. The CDR3 DNA follows: TGTGCCAGCAGCTTTACTGAAGCTTTCTTT.

The V and J genes are TRBV4-1 and TRBJ2-5; TRBD2 matches at 12 bases. Germline V gene lookup returns CDR1 MGHRA and CDR2 YSYEKL. The V and J ends lost 0 bases and 5 bases, in that order; junction bases with no gene match: 10. This CDR3 is built from 18 residues. CDR3 residues: CASSQDGTSGLTGETQYF. CDR3 sequence (DNA): TGCGCCAGCAGCCAAGATGGGACTAGCGGGTTGACGGGGGAGACCCAGTACTTC.

V usage is TRBV29-1 and J usage is TRBJ2-1; 8 bases line up with TRBD2. Germline values: CDR1 SQVTM, CDR2 ANQGSEA. The CDR3 contains 14 residues. The V and J ends lost 7 bases and 9 bases, in that order; junction bases with no gene match: 14. The CDR3 bases are TGCAGCGCCCTTCCCGGGGGGGCTCTTCGTGAGCAGTTCTTC. Translated: CSALPGGALREQFF.

The chain employs TRBV4-2 and TRBJ2-2; D unresolved. Germline V CDR1 and CDR2: LGHNA, YNFKEQ. Trimming removed 5 bases at V and 5 bases at J, with 9 bases between. The CDR3 has 13 residues. Here the CDR3 reads CASSYPGTGELFF. The CDR3 bases are TGTGCCAGCAGCTACCCAGGAACCGGGGAGCTGTTTTTT.

The V call is TRBV25-1, the J call TRBJ2-1; unclear D gene. Between the trimmed V and J ends, which lost 8 bases and 7 bases, there was a span of 15 bases. This CDR3 comprises 13 residues. Germline CDR1 MGHDK, CDR2 SYGVNS. Here the CDR3 DNA reads TGTGCCAGCGGGGTCGGCGGAGATAATGAGCAGTTCTTC. This codes for CASGVGGDNEQFF.

The genes are TRBV4-1 and TRBJ2-7, with a weak D call TRBD2 (5 bases). The germline V and J ends were trimmed by 0 bases and 5 bases, with 17 bases remaining between them. The CDR3 has 16 residues. Germline CDR1 MGHRA, CDR2 YSYEKL. The CDR3 loop is CASSQDGYGDTNEQYF. CDR3 coding DNA: TGCGCCAGCAGCCAAGATGGTTACGGGGATACCAACGAGCAGTACTTC.

The rearrangement joins TRBV14 to TRBJ1-1; unclear D gene. The CDR3 has 15 amino acids. Germline V gene lookup returns CDR1 SGHDN and CDR2 FVKESK. The V end was cut by 4 bases, the J end by 0 bases, with 12 bases between. Here the CDR3 reads CASSPQARMNTEAFF. The CDR3 region has the DNA TGTGCCAGCAGCCCGCAAGCACGGATGAACACTGAAGCTTTCTTT.

The genes are TRBV30 and TRBJ1-3; tentative D call: TRBD1 (5 bases). CDR1 is GTSNPN, CDR2 SVGIG, per germline (reference sequence). This CDR3 has 14 amino acids. V lost 3 bases and J 0 bases, leaving 9 bases between the germline ends. The CDR3 region is CAWSQGVSGNTIYF. CDR3 nucleotide sequence: TGTGCCTGGAGCCAGGGCGTCTCTGGAAACACCATATATTTT.

The rearrangement links TRBV7-8 to TRBJ2-7, with 8 bases lining up with TRBD2. The CDR3 length is 14 residues. Germline-derived CDR1 and CDR2 are SGHVS and FQNEAQ. V was clipped by 5 bases and J by 2 bases; unmatched bases: 5. CDR3 sequence reads: CASSTSGLTYEQYF. The CDR3 DNA reads TGTGCCAGCAGCACTAGCGGACTCACCTACGAGCAGTACTTC. The full variable domain, in which reference TRBV7-8 and TRBJ2-7 provide the parts outside the CDR3, is GAGVSQSPRYKVAKRGQDVALRCDPISGHVSLFWYQQALGQGPEFLTYFQNEAQLDKSGLPSDRFFAERPEGSVSTLKIQRTQQEDSAVYLCASSTSGLTYEQYFGPGTRLTVT.

This clone was found once. The rearrangement links TRBV10-3 to TRBJ2-7, with D unresolved. The V and J ends lost 3 bases and 0 bases respectively, with 6 bases between them. The CDR3 is 13 amino acids. Germline V gene lookup returns CDR1 ENHRY and CDR2 SYGVKD. The CDR3 nucleotides are TGTGCCATCAGTGAAGAGGTCTCCTACGAGCAGTACTTC. It specifies CAISEEVSYEQYF.

This chain links TRBV6-4 with TRBJ1-5, with D uncertain. V was cut by 0 bases and J by 6 bases, with 6 bases left in between. Germline lookup yields CDR1 MRHNA and CDR2 SNTAGT. This CDR3 has 13 amino acids. The CDR3 loop reads CASSDSWGQPQHF. CDR3 nucleotides: TGTGCCAGCAGTGACTCTTGGGGTCAGCCCCAGCATTTT.

The rearrangement links TRBV28 to TRBJ1-3; TRBD1 aligns across 8 bases. There are 15 residues in the CDR3. After removal of 4 bases from V and 4 bases from J, the junction contained 6 bases not matched to a gene. Per germline, CDR1 MDHEN and CDR2 SYDVKM. CDR3 in amino acids: CASSSQTGAGNTIYF. The CDR3 bases are TGTGCCAGCAGTTCCCAGACAGGGGCCGGAAACACCATATATTTT.

This chain links TRBV11-2 with TRBJ1-1, with D possibly being TRBD1 (6 bases). The length of the CDR3 is 17 residues. The V and J ends lost 1 base and 5 bases respectively, with 20 bases between them. The germline gives CDR1 SGHAT, CDR2 FQNNGV. The CDR3 loop reads CASSLGYATGTGTEAFF. The CDR3 coding sequence is TGTGCCAGCAGCTTAGGCTACGCTACAGGGACGGGGACTGAAGCTTTCTTT.

The chain has TRBV28 and TRBJ2-7, with 11 bases identical to TRBD1. V lost 3 bases to trimming and J lost 6 bases; unmatched junction nucleotides: 4. The CDR3 runs to 14 residues. CDR1 MDHEN and CDR2 SYDVKM come from the germline V gene. The CDR3 bases are TGTGCCAGCAGTTTCACGGGACAGGGGGGCGAGCAGTACTTC. As protein: CASSFTGQGGEQYF.

The gene calls are TRBV11-2 and TRBJ2-5; D may be TRBD1 or TRBD2 (5 bases each). V was cut by 5 bases and J by 2 bases, with 12 bases left in between. The CDR3 is 14 amino acids. CDR1 is SGHAT and CDR2 is FQNNGV in the germline V gene. The CDR3 sequence: CASSLLGVQETQYF. In nucleotides, the CDR3 is TGTGCCAGCAGCCTTCTGGGGGTTCAAGAGACCCAGTACTTC.

A few counts support this clone. This sequence joins TRBV2 and TRBJ1-2; 9 positions match TRBD1. V shed 6 bases and J 4 bases; nucleotides not matched to a gene: 6. The CDR3 covers 14 residues. Germline CDR1 reads SNHLY; CDR2 reads FYNNEI. The CDR3 DNA follows: TGTGCCAGCAGAACGGGACAGGGAAGCTATGGCTACACCTTC. Translation gives CASRTGQGSYGYTF.

The rearrangement links TRBV4-1 to TRBJ2-7; TRBD2 agrees at 10 bases. J lost 2 bases, V lost 1 base, and 2 bases had no gene match. CDR1 is MGHRA and CDR2 is YSYEKL in the germline V gene. The CDR3 totals 15 residues. For the CDR3, the DNA is TGCGCCAGCAGCCAAGCTAGCGGGAGAACCTACGAGCAGTACTTC. Protein: CASSQASGRTYEQYF.

The rearrangement uses TRBV5-1 and TRBJ2-1; possible D gene TRBD2, 5 bases. Germline CDR1 is SGHRS and CDR2 is YFSETQ. The CDR3 contains 17 residues. V dropped 1 base and J dropped 0 bases, with 14 bases sitting between them. This CDR3 is CASSLRTYTSSYNEQFF. CDR3 nucleotide sequence: TGCGCCAGCAGCTTGAGGACTTATACAAGCTCCTACAATGAGCAGTTCTTC.

The V and J genes are TRBV5-8 and TRBJ2-3; tentatively, D is TRBD1 (6 bases). The germline gives CDR1 SGHTS, CDR2 YDEGEE. With 3 bases removed from V and 0 bases from J, the gap between germline ends came to 11 bases. The CDR3 extends over 15 amino acids. This CDR3 reads CASSYYRDSTDTQYF. The CDR3 DNA reads as TGTGCCAGCAGCTACTACAGGGACAGCACAGATACGCAGTATTTT.

This chain joins TRBV29-1 and TRBJ2-2, with D perhaps assigned TRBD1 or TRBD2 (5 bases each). CDR1 and CDR2 (germline): SQVTM, ANQGSEA. The V gene lost 5 bases and the J gene lost 7 bases, with 20 bases spanning the gap. CDR3 length: 15 amino acids. Here the CDR3 DNA reads TGCAGCGTTTCAACCGGGACGAGGGTCGTCGGGGAGCTGTTTTTT. Its protein product is CSVSTGTRVVGELFF.

The V gene is TRBV5-1, the J gene TRBJ2-7, with unresolved D. The V gene's germline CDR1 is SGHRS and CDR2 YFSETQ. V was pared by 1 base and J by 5 bases, with 10 bases between. The CDR3 covers 13 residues. In DNA, the CDR3 is TGCGCCAGCAGCTTGTCCCGGAAAGACGAGCAGTACTTC. Translated: CASSLSRKDEQYF.

This clone has only one observation. At one end, the junction sequence differs from germline, possibly due to a read error. The V and J genes are TRBV7-7 and TRBJ2-1; TRBD2 matches 12 bases. CDR1 and CDR2 from the germline V gene are SSHAT and FNYEAQ (reference sequence). The CDR3 length is 15 residues. The CDR3 nucleotides read TGTGCTAGCAGCGAACTAGCGGGAGGTGTTAATGAGCAGTTCTTC. It encodes CASSELAGGVNEQFF. The full variable domain, with the rest looked up from reference TRBV7-7 and TRBJ2-1, is GAGVSQSPRYKVTKRGQDVTLRCDPISSHATLYWYQQALGQGPEFLTYFNYEAQPDKSGLPSDRFSAERPEGSISTLTIQRTEQRDSAMYRCASSELAGGVNEQFFGPGTRLTVL.

This chain links TRBV19 with TRBJ2-3, with D possibly matching TRBD2 (6 bases). Germline CDR1 LNHDA, CDR2 SQIVND (reference sequence). V was clipped by 1 base and J by 5 bases, with 10 bases between them. This CDR3 region has 14 residues. The CDR3 loop reads CASSIGGGQDTQYF. CDR3 nucleotides: TGTGCCAGTAGTATAGGGGGAGGTCAAGATACGCAGTATTTT. Based on the CDR3 plus reference TRBV19 and TRBJ2-3, the full variable domain is DGGITQSPKYLFRKEGQNVTLSCEQNLNHDAMYWYRQDPGQGLRLIYYSQIVNDFQKGDIAEGYSVSREKKESFPLTVTSAQKNPTAFYLCASSIGGGQDTQYFGPGTRLTVL.

The chain joins TRBV6-1 to TRBJ2-1; D call uncertain. CDR3 length: 11 amino acids. CDR1 MNHNS and CDR2 SASEGT come from the germline V gene. Trimming stripped 2 bases from V and 9 bases from J, with 5 bases between. The CDR3 sequence: CASSESLEQFF. The DNA for the CDR3 is TGTGCCAGCAGTGAATCCCTTGAGCAGTTCTTC.